This passage covers 18 T cell receptor beta chains from one sample sequenced in a study of blood T cell repertoires in COVID-19. Using immunoSEQ multiplex PCR, the repertoire was profiled, and TCRdb retains in-frame clones only, with some absent. This sample yields a few hundred thousand clones, of which around 87% are seen a single time; more than 9% belongs to the top ten. The sample comprised peripheral blood. The receptors shown here come from a woman aged 25 to 39 with COVID-19, enrolled during active disease.

This sequence joins TRBV6-6 and TRBJ1-1; tentative D call: TRBD1 (5 bases). The CDR3 totals 12 residues. Between the trimmed V and J ends, which lost 8 bases and 3 bases, there was a span of 10 bases. Germline CDR1 and CDR2: MNHNY and SVGAGI (reference sequence). In DNA form, the CDR3 reads TGTGCCAGCGGGGGAGGGGACACTGAAGCTTTCTTT. Translating it yields CASGGGDTEAFF.

V is TRBV15 and J is TRBJ1-3; a possible D gene is TRBD1 (5 bases). V lost 3 bases and J lost 4, with 13 bases in between. CDR3 length: 15 amino acids. Per the germline V gene, CDR1 is LNHNV and CDR2 is YYDKDF (reference sequence). CDR3 region: CATSSLTTGGNTIYF. The CDR3 DNA is TGTGCCACCAGCAGCCTAACAACAGGAGGAAACACCATATATTTT.

V gene TRBV3-1 (or the pseudogene TRBV3-2) combines with J gene TRBJ2-1; TRBD2 agrees at 8 bases. Germline V gene data show CDR1 as LGHDT and CDR2 as YNNKEL (reference sequence). Germline trimming cut 0 bases from V and 2 bases from J; bases unmatched to any gene: 3. The CDR3 runs 16 residues. This chain's CDR3 is CASSQDWREAYNEQFF. The CDR3 coding sequence is TGTGCCAGCAGCCAAGACTGGCGGGAGGCCTACAATGAGCAGTTCTTC.

The chain combines TRBV28 with TRBJ2-7; tentatively, D is TRBD2 (5 bases). The CDR3 contains 13 residues. V lost 10 bases, J lost 6 bases, and 19 bases lay in between. Germline-derived CDR1 and CDR2 are MDHEN and SYDVKM. The CDR3 loop reads CATWATPGSEQYF. As DNA, the CDR3 is TGTGCCACCTGGGCGACCCCGGGGAGCGAGCAGTACTTC.

This clone is a singleton in its sample. V gene TRBV29-1 combines with J gene TRBJ2-5, with 8 bases matching TRBD1. Per germline, CDR1 SQVTM and CDR2 ANQGSEA. CDR3 length equals 13 residues. After removal of 4 bases from V and 5 bases from J, the junction contained 6 bases not matched to a gene. CDR3 sequence: CSVGPGTGETQYF. As DNA, the CDR3 is TGCAGCGTTGGTCCCGGGACAGGCGAGACCCAGTACTTC.

The chain uses TRBV6-5 and TRBJ2-7, with D tentatively TRBD1 (6 bases). The V end was cut by 4 bases, the J end by 1 base, with 17 bases between. Germline V CDR1 and CDR2: MNHEY, SVGAGI. The CDR3 covers 16 residues. In nucleotides, the CDR3 is TGTGCCAGCAGTTCACCGATCAGGGGCCCTTCCTACGAGCAGTACTTC. Translating it yields CASSSPIRGPSYEQYF.

V gene TRBV15 combines with J gene TRBJ2-7; D perhaps matches TRBD1 (6 bases). Germline-derived CDR1 and CDR2 are LNHNV and YYDKDF (reference sequence). Trimming cost V 6 bases and J 3 bases, with 12 bases left between them. The length of the CDR3 is 13 residues. CDR3 sequence: CATSMDRGYEQYF. DNA for the CDR3: TGTGCCACCAGTATGGACAGAGGCTACGAGCAGTACTTC.

This clone is a singleton in its sample. CDR3 nucleotides: TGTGCCAGCAGCTCGGGGATGGGGACCCAGTACTTC. Amino acid sequence: CASSSGMGTQYF. The chain couples TRBV7-9 to TRBJ2-5; TRBD2 is a possible D gene (5 bases). Germline loops: CDR1 SEHNR, CDR2 FQNEAQ (reference sequence). This CDR3 is built from 12 residues. V was clipped by 4 bases and J by 7 bases, with 10 bases between them.

This clone was counted once. The chain carries TRBV6-5 and TRBJ2-1, with 10 bases matching TRBD2. Trimming cost V 6 bases and J 6 bases; bases outside gene matches: 5. Germline V lookup: CDR1 MNHEY, CDR2 SVGAGI. CDR3 length: 14 residues. The CDR3 sequence is CASRLAGVVNEQFF. Here the CDR3 DNA reads TGTGCCAGCAGGCTAGCGGGAGTAGTCAATGAGCAGTTCTTC.

The chain is built from TRBV6-2 or TRBV6-3 and TRBJ1-1; the match to TRBD1 covers 8 bases. The V gene's germline CDR1 is MNHEY and CDR2 SVGEGT. With V trimmed by 5 bases and J by 7 bases, 0 bases remained unmatched. This CDR3 spans 11 amino acids. The CDR3 loop reads CASSTGGEAFF. The CDR3 bases are TGTGCCAGCAGTACAGGGGGTGAAGCTTTCTTT.

The V call is TRBV4-3, the J call TRBJ2-3, with D perhaps TRBD2 (6 bases). The germline V gene encodes CDR1 LGHNA and CDR2 YSLEER. This CDR3 spans 16 amino acids. The V end lost 0 bases, the J end lost 2 bases, and 12 bases lay between the germline ends. DNA of the CDR3: TGCGCCAGCAGCCAAGATGGGGCGGGGTTCACAGATACGCAGTATTTT. This codes for CASSQDGAGFTDTQYF.

The chain links TRBV5-6 to TRBJ1-4; possible D gene TRBD1, 5 bases. Per germline, CDR1 SGHDT and CDR2 YYEEEE. The ends were cut back, 2 bases at V and 7 bases at J, with 15 bases in the middle. This CDR3 region has 15 residues. The DNA for the CDR3 is TGTGCCAGCAGCTTATCAGGGCCCCCTGGTGAAAAACTGTTTTTT. Its translation: CASSLSGPPGEKLFF.

The V gene is TRBV29-1, the J gene TRBJ2-7; 7 bases align to TRBD1. Unmatched junction bases numbered 4, after V lost 5 bases and J lost 0 bases. From germline, CDR1 is SQVTM and CDR2 ANQGSEA. The CDR3 extends over 13 amino acids. The CDR3 sequence: CSVPGQISYEQYF. CDR3 sequence (DNA): TGCAGCGTTCCGGGACAGATCTCCTACGAGCAGTACTTC.

This rearrangement joins TRBV9 to TRBJ2-7; 7 bases are a match to TRBD1. Unmatched junction bases numbered 6, after V lost 4 bases and J lost 2 bases. CDR1 is SGDLS and CDR2 is YYNGEE in the germline V gene. The CDR3 extends over 14 amino acids. The CDR3 is CASSPRQGPYEQYF. In DNA, the CDR3 is TGTGCCAGCAGCCCTAGACAGGGACCCTACGAGCAGTACTTC.

V gene TRBV27 combines with J gene TRBJ2-7, with TRBD1 as a possible D gene (5 bases). The V end was cut by 2 bases, the J end by 3 bases, with 8 bases between. The CDR3 is 13 residues long. The germline gives CDR1 MNHEY, CDR2 SMNVEV (reference sequence). The CDR3 sequence: CASSLGAVYEQYF. The DNA for the CDR3 is TGTGCCAGCAGTTTAGGGGCGGTCTACGAGCAGTACTTC.

V and J are TRBV28 and TRBJ2-7; 7 bases fit TRBD1. Germline V gene sequence: CDR1 MDHEN, CDR2 SYDVKM. The trim removed 5 bases at V and 2 bases at J, leaving 12 bases unmatched. This CDR3 is 16 amino acids long. The CDR3 loop reads CASSPGTEKPTYEQYF. For the CDR3, the DNA is TGTGCCAGCAGTCCCGGGACAGAAAAGCCAACCTACGAGCAGTACTTC.

The chain carries TRBV5-1 and TRBJ1-3; TRBD1 agrees at 10 bases. V was pared by 1 base and J by 6 bases, with 4 bases of the junction left unmatched. Germline assignment: CDR1 SGHRS and CDR2 YFSETQ. The CDR3 runs to 15 residues. The DNA of the CDR3 is TGCGCCAGCAGCTTGTCGGGACAGGGGACAAACACCATATATTTT. The encoded protein is CASSLSGQGTNTIYF.

V is TRBV6-1 and J is TRBJ2-7, with 11 bases matching TRBD1. The CDR3 runs 16 residues. Germline V lookup: CDR1 MNHNS, CDR2 SASEGT. Losses at the gene ends were 2 bases for V and 3 bases for J; bases not matched to a gene: 6. CDR3 DNA sequence: TGTGCCAGCAGTGAAAAGGGGACAGGGGGAAACTACGAGCAGTACTTC. Protein sequence: CASSEKGTGGNYEQYF.